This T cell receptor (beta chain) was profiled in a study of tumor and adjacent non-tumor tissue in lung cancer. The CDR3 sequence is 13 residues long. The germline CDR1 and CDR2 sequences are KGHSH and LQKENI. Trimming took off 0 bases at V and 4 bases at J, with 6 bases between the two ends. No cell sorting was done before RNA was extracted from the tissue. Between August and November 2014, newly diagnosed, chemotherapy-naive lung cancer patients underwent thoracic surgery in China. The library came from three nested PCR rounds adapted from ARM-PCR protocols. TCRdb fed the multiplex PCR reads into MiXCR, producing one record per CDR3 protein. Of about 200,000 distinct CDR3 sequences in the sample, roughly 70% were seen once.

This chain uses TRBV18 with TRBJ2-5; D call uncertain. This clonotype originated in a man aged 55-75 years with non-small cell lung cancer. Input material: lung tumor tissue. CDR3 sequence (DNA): TGTGCCAGCTCACCACCCCACGGAGAGACCCAGTACTTC. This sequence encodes CASSPPHGETQYF.